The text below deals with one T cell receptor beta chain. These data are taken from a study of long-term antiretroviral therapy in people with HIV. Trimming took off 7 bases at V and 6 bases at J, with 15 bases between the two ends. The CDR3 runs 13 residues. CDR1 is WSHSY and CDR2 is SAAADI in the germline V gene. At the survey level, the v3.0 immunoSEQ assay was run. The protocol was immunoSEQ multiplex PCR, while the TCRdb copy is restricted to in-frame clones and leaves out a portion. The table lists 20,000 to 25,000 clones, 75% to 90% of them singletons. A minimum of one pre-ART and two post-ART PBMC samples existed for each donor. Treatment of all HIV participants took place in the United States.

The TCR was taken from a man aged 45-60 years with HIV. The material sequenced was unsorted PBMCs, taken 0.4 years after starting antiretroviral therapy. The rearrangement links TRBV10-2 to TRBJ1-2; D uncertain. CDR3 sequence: CASNSGNEDGYTF. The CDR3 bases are TGCGCCAGCAACTCCGGGAACGAAGATGGCTACACCTTC.